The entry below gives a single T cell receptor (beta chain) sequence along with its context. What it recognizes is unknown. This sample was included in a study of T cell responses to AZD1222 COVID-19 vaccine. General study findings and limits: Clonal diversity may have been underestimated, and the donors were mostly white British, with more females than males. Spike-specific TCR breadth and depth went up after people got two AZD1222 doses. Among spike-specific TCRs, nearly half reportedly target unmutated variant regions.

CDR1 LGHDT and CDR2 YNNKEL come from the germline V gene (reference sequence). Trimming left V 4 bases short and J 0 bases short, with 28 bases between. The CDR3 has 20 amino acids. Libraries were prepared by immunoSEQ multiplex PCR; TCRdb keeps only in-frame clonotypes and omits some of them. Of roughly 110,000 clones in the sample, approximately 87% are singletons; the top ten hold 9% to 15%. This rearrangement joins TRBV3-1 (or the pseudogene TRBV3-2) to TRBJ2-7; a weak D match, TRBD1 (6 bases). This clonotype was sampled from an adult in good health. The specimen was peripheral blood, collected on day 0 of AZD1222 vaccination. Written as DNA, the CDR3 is TGTGCCAGCAGCCCGCACCTACAGGATTCGCAGGGGACCAGCTCCTACGAGCAGTACTTC. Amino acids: CASSPHLQDSQGTSSYEQYF.